One sample yielded the 25 T cell receptor beta chains listed below, sequenced in a study of blood T cell repertoires in COVID-19. The method was immunoSEQ multiplex PCR; TCRdb's version includes in-frame clones alone and lacks a portion of them. The sample lists roughly 190,000 clones; roughly 82% were seen once. Material for sequencing was peripheral blood. Receptor source: a woman between 55 and 75 years old with COVID-19, enrolled during active disease.

The CDR3 sequence is CASSLMGGGQPQHF. DNA of the CDR3: TGTGCCAGCAGCTTAATGGGGGGTGGGCAGCCCCAGCATTTT. The chain links TRBV7-3 to TRBJ1-5, with D possibly being TRBD1 (5 bases). V was pared by 1 base and J by 7 bases, with 11 bases between. The germline V gene encodes CDR1 SGHTA and CDR2 FQGTGA. CDR3 size: 14 residues.

The CDR3 spells CSAHKPGEQYV. Written as DNA, the CDR3 is TGCAGTGCTCACAAGCCGGGAGAGCAGTACGTC. The V and J genes are TRBV20-1 and TRBJ2-7; a possible D gene is TRBD2 (5 bases). The ends were cut back, 5 bases at V and 7 bases at J, with 12 bases in the middle. Germline CDR1 reads DFQATT; CDR2 reads SNEGSKA (reference sequence). This CDR3 has 11 amino acids.

This clone turned up a few times. The chain employs TRBV6-5 and TRBJ2-7; 7 nucleotides match TRBD2. Germline V gene sequence: CDR1 MNHEY, CDR2 SVGAGI. The CDR3 is 14 residues long. V was clipped by 8 bases and J by 0 bases; unmatched bases: 7. The chain's CDR3 is CASGRASLSYEQYF. The CDR3 nucleotides read TGTGCCAGCGGGAGGGCTTCCCTCTCCTACGAGCAGTACTTC.

CDR3 amino acids: CASSLGHLYEQYF. The CDR3, as DNA: TGTGCCAGCTCACTGGGACACCTGTACGAGCAGTACTTC. V gene TRBV18 combines with J gene TRBJ2-7; D is perhaps TRBD1 (6 bases). The CDR3 spans 13 residues. CDR1 and CDR2 from the germline V gene are KGHSH and LQKENI. The V end was cut by 4 bases, the J end by 4 bases, with 11 bases between.

As concerns this clone: At the DNA level, this CDR3 is encoded by other sequences in the same sample as well. CDR3 amino acids: CASRTDSYEQYF. The CDR3 nucleotides read TGTGCCAGCAGGACAGATTCCTACGAGCAGTACTTC. The chain joins TRBV2 to TRBJ2-7, with a tentative D call TRBD1 (5 bases). The CDR3 loop spans 12 amino acids. The V gene lost 6 bases and the J gene lost 1 base, with 7 bases spanning the gap. Germline CDR1 is SNHLY and CDR2 is FYNNEI.

This clone was detected only a few times. The genes are TRBV6-1 and TRBJ1-5; TRBD1 matches 8 bases. The CDR3 consists of 14 residues. The V gene's germline CDR1 is MNHNS and CDR2 SASEGT. V gave up 3 bases and J gave up 7 bases; unmatched junction bases: 5. This chain's CDR3 is CASSDQGAAQPQHF. The CDR3 nucleotides read TGTGCCAGCAGTGACCAGGGGGCTGCCCAGCCCCAGCATTTT.

The V and J genes are TRBV7-9 and TRBJ2-3; TRBD1 aligns across 7 bases. Per the germline V gene, CDR1 is SEHNR and CDR2 is FQNEAQ (reference sequence). The CDR3 contains 15 residues. V lost 3 bases, J lost 1 base, and 4 bases stayed unmatched. The CDR3 DNA follows: TGTGCCAGCAGCTTTAGACAGGGAGGCACAGATACGCAGTATTTT. Translation: CASSFRQGGTDTQYF. Looking up the rest from reference TRBV7-9 and TRBJ2-3 gives the full variable domain: DTGVSQNPRHKITKRGQNVTFRCDPISEHNRLYWYRQTLGQGPEFLTYFQNEAQLEKSRLLSDRFSAERPKGSFSTLEIQRTEQGDSAMYLCASSFRQGGTDTQYFGPGTRLTVL.

This clone was found a few times. CDR3 coding DNA: TGTGCTAGTGGTGGACAGGGAGGGTCAGATACGCAGTATTTT. Amino acid sequence: CASGGQGGSDTQYF. V is TRBV12-5 and J is TRBJ2-3; D is perhaps TRBD1 (8 bases). The CDR3 has 14 amino acids. The V gene lost 5 bases and the J gene lost 4 bases, with 13 bases spanning the gap. Per the germline V gene, CDR1 is LGHNT and CDR2 is FRNRAP. The complete variable domain, with remaining parts taken from reference TRBV12-5 and TRBJ2-3, reads DARVTQTPRHKVTEMGQEVTMRCQPILGHNTVFWYRQTMMQGLELLAYFRNRAPLDDSGMPKDRFSAEMPDATLATLKIQPSEPRDSAVYFCASGGQGGSDTQYFGPGTRLTVL.

The chain links TRBV30 to TRBJ1-2, with 12 bases lining up with TRBD1. CDR3 length: 17 residues. The germline V gene encodes CDR1 GTSNPN and CDR2 SVGIG (reference sequence). After removal of 1 base from V and 7 bases from J, the junction contained 13 bases not matched to a gene. The CDR3 region is CAWSAAIGTGGPTGYTF. The CDR3 coding sequence is TGTGCCTGGAGTGCCGCGATCGGGACAGGGGGCCCTACTGGCTACACCTTC.

This chain connects TRBV5-6 to TRBJ1-3; D gene uncertain. With 0 bases removed from V and 8 bases from J, the gap between germline ends came to 12 bases. CDR1 and CDR2 from the germline V gene are SGHDT and YYEEEE. The CDR3 contains 14 residues. This CDR3 is CASSLATTVDTIYF. CDR3 bases: TGTGCCAGCAGCTTGGCGACAACTGTGGACACCATATATTTT.

This clone has a single count. The gene calls are TRBV28 and TRBJ1-1, with D maybe TRBD1 (5 bases). Germline assignment: CDR1 MDHEN and CDR2 SYDVKM. V dropped 8 bases and J dropped 3 bases, with 13 bases sitting between them. This CDR3 comprises 13 residues. The CDR3 bases are TGTGCCAGCCTACACCCAGGGTACACTGAAGCTTTCTTT. This encodes CASLHPGYTEAFF. Full variable domain (remainder filled in from reference TRBV28 and TRBJ1-1): DVKVTQSSRYLVKRTGEKVFLECVQDMDHENMFWYRQDPGLGLRLIYFSYDVKMKEKGDIPEGYSVSREKKERFSLILESASTNQTSMYLCASLHPGYTEAFFGQGTRLTVV.

This clone showed up just a few times. The chain employs TRBV19 and TRBJ1-4; 9 bases are shared with TRBD1. V dropped 6 bases and J dropped 8; count of bases not matched to a gene: 10. The CDR3 has 15 amino acids. CDR1 is LNHDA, CDR2 SQIVND, per germline (reference sequence). This CDR3 is CASSPGTGFGEKLFF. CDR3 DNA sequence: TGTGCCAGTAGCCCTGGGACAGGGTTTGGCGAAAAACTGTTTTTT.

V is TRBV27 and J is TRBJ2-2; D is possibly TRBD1 (6 bases). V shed 4 bases and J shed 2 bases, with 11 bases lying between them. Germline V lookup: CDR1 MNHEY, CDR2 SMNVEV (reference sequence). The length of the CDR3 is 15 residues. CDR3 residues: CASSSYRANTGELFF. CDR3 sequence (DNA): TGTGCCAGCAGTTCCTACAGGGCTAACACCGGGGAGCTGTTTTTT.

The J gene is TRBJ2-2, the V gene TRBV13; 7 bases map to TRBD1. The junction had 7 bases not matched to a gene; V was cut back by 4 bases and J by 5 bases. The CDR3 totals 15 residues. Germline CDR1 PRHDT, CDR2 FYEKMQ (reference sequence). Here the CDR3 reads CASSSRGLGTGELFF. CDR3 nucleotide sequence: TGTGCCAGCAGCTCCAGGGGGTTGGGGACCGGGGAGCTGTTTTTT.

The rearrangement links TRBV3-1 (or the pseudogene TRBV3-2) to TRBJ2-2; no reliable D call. The V and J ends lost 0 bases and 2 bases respectively, with 7 bases between them. This CDR3 has 15 amino acids. CDR1 is LGHDT, CDR2 YNNKEL, per germline (reference sequence). CDR3: CASSQDLPNTGELFF. In DNA, the CDR3 is TGTGCCAGCAGCCAAGATCTCCCTAACACCGGGGAGCTGTTTTTT.

V gene TRBV4-2 combines with J gene TRBJ1-4; a possible D gene is TRBD1 (6 bases). This CDR3 has 16 residues. The germline V gene encodes CDR1 LGHNA and CDR2 YNFKEQ. V was cut by 0 bases and J by 4 bases, with 12 bases left in between. As DNA, the CDR3 is TGTGCCAGCAGCCAAGATCCTGGACAGCGTAATGAAAAACTGTTTTTT. It is translated as CASSQDPGQRNEKLFF.

The CDR3 bases are TGTGCCAGCAGCCCCCGACAGGGCGGGACTGAAAAACTGTTTTTT. Translation: CASSPRQGGTEKLFF. The rearrangement uses TRBV11-2 and TRBJ1-4, with 7 bases matching TRBD1. The CDR3 is made up of 15 amino acids. V gave up 5 bases and J gave up 7 bases; unmatched junction bases: 10. The V gene's germline CDR1 is SGHAT and CDR2 FQNNGV.

This chain links TRBV7-8 with TRBJ2-7, with 10 bases that match TRBD2. CDR1 and CDR2 (germline): SGHVS, FQNEAQ. Losses at the gene ends were 6 bases for V and 5 bases for J; bases not matched to a gene: 10. The CDR3 loop spans 15 amino acids. For the CDR3, the DNA is TGTGCCAGCAGTACCGCTAGCGGGAGTGTGGACGAGCAGTACTTC. This sequence encodes CASSTASGSVDEQYF.

The chain uses TRBV11-2 and TRBJ1-4; 7 bases match TRBD1. Germline-derived CDR1 and CDR2 are SGHAT and FQNNGV. The V segment lost 4 bases and the J segment 5 bases; nucleotides outside the gene matches: 7. This CDR3 has 15 amino acids. This chain's CDR3 is CASSWGDRVNEKLFF. In DNA form, the CDR3 reads TGTGCCAGCAGCTGGGGAGACAGGGTGAATGAAAAACTGTTTTTT.

V is TRBV19 and J is TRBJ2-2, with D possibly TRBD1 on 5 matching bases. The CDR3 runs 17 residues. The V gene lost 8 bases and the J gene lost 1 base, with 20 bases spanning the gap. Germline-derived CDR1 and CDR2 are LNHDA and SQIVND (reference sequence). CDR3 DNA: TGTGCCAGTTACGCCGCCAGGGAATATTTGAACACCGGGGAGCTGTTTTTT. Translating it yields CASYAAREYLNTGELFF.

The gene calls are TRBV9 and TRBJ2-3, with a tentative D call TRBD1 (6 bases). CDR3 length: 13 residues. Trimming removed 4 bases at V and 5 bases at J, with 11 bases between. Germline assignment: CDR1 SGDLS and CDR2 YYNGEE. The CDR3 sequence: CASSSRGGDTQYF. The CDR3 coding sequence is TGTGCCAGCAGCTCAAGAGGGGGAGATACGCAGTATTTT.

The gene calls are TRBV6-2 or TRBV6-3 and TRBJ2-7, with 8 bases that match TRBD2. V gave up 0 bases and J gave up 3 bases; unmatched junction bases: 13. This CDR3 is 18 amino acids long. CDR1 is MNHEY, CDR2 SVGEGT, per germline. The CDR3 region is CASSYSAGPGLEVYEQYF. The CDR3 nucleotides read TGTGCCAGCAGTTACTCTGCGGGCCCGGGACTAGAGGTCTACGAGCAGTACTTC.

The V call is TRBV7-8, the J call TRBJ2-1; D possibly corresponds to TRBD2 (7 bases). Trimming took off 5 bases at V and 0 bases at J, with 17 bases between the two ends. CDR1 and CDR2 from the germline V gene are SGHVS and FQNEAQ. The CDR3 length is 17 residues. The CDR3 protein is CASSHAGAASSYNEQFF. The CDR3, as DNA: TGTGCCAGCAGCCACGCGGGGGCTGCTAGCTCCTACAATGAGCAGTTCTTC.

This clone was recorded only once. V usage is TRBV27 and J usage is TRBJ1-5; D remains unclear. The CDR3 is 14 residues long. V lost 6 bases and J 5 bases, leaving 14 bases between the germline ends. The germline V gene encodes CDR1 MNHEY and CDR2 SMNVEV (reference sequence). The CDR3: CASRDPGKDQPQHF. The CDR3 nucleotides read TGTGCCAGCAGAGACCCGGGAAAGGATCAGCCCCAGCATTTT.

The V and J genes are TRBV5-6 and TRBJ1-2; D not certain. The CDR3 totals 14 residues. In germline, CDR1 is SGHDT, CDR2 YYEEEE. The germline V and J ends were trimmed by 2 bases and 6 bases, with 14 bases remaining between them. The DNA for the CDR3 is TGTGCCAGCAGCTTCCCTCGGGTACGGGATGGCTACACCTTC. Translated, it gives CASSFPRVRDGYTF.